These 28 T cell receptor beta chains were sequenced from one sample in a study of T cell changes during pregnancy in multiple sclerosis (dated by TCRdb to 2018 to 2020). The library was prepared using the immunoSEQ multiplex PCR assay. Held by TCRdb, this immuneACCESS table contains in-frame sequences only and omits some clones. Under half of the omission traces to an unresolved V gene where checked; the cause of the rest is unknown. The sample records tens of thousands of clones, approximately 90% of which are singletons. The ten top clones hold 2.1% of the sample. Sequences were derived from peripheral blood, sampled in the second trimester of pregnancy. The receptor set was obtained from a female donor in good health, enrolled as a control in a pregnancy study.

The chain recombines TRBV30 with TRBJ2-1; the D gene is possibly TRBD1 (6 bases). The germline CDR1 and CDR2 sequences are GTSNPN and SVGIG (reference sequence). This CDR3 has 13 residues. V gave up 4 bases and J gave up 7 bases, with 14 bases separating them. DNA of the CDR3: TGTGCCTGGACAAGGACAGTTCCAAATGAGCAGTTCTTC. Its protein product is CAWTRTVPNEQFF.

The chain links TRBV6-4 to TRBJ1-2; perhaps TRBD1 as D (6 bases). Trimming left V 6 bases short and J 5 bases short, with 19 bases between. The CDR3 runs to 15 residues. Germline CDR1 is MRHNA and CDR2 is SNTAGT. Written as DNA, the CDR3 is TGTGCCAGCAGCCCCGGGGGGGCCCATGGTTATGGCTACACCTTC. Protein product: CASSPGGAHGYGYTF.

The rearrangement uses TRBV4-3 and TRBJ2-2; 12 nucleotides line up with TRBD1. J was trimmed by 6 bases and V by 0 bases; bases with no gene match: 5. This CDR3 is built from 17 residues. Germline-derived CDR1 and CDR2 are LGHNA and YSLEER. CDR3 sequence: CASSQDGGTGGPGELFF. The CDR3 bases are TGCGCCAGCAGCCAAGATGGAGGGACAGGGGGCCCCGGGGAGCTGTTTTTT.

The chain carries TRBV6-1 and TRBJ2-6, with D possibly matching TRBD2 (5 bases). The CDR3 is 15 amino acids. Germline V gene data show CDR1 as MNHNS and CDR2 as SASEGT. Between the trimmed V and J ends, which lost 7 bases and 0 bases, there was a span of 10 bases. Here the CDR3 DNA reads TGTGCCAGCAACGGTGGGAGCTCTGGGGCCAACGTCCTGACTTTC. This gives the protein CASNGGSSGANVLTF.

The CDR3 DNA reads as TGTGCCAGCTCCGCCCGGGCAGGGGAAACTGAGCAGTTCTTC. It encodes CASSARAGETEQFF. The chain combines TRBV18 with TRBJ2-1, with D perhaps matching TRBD1 (6 bases). Germline V CDR1 and CDR2: KGHSH, LQKENI. This CDR3 region has 14 residues. V was clipped by 6 bases and J by 9 bases, with 18 bases between them. Full variable domain (rest looked up from reference TRBV18 and TRBJ2-1): NAGVMQNPRHLVRRRGQEARLRCSPMKGHSHVYWYRQLPEEGLKFMVYLQKENIIDESGMPKERFSAEFPKEGPSILRIQQVVRGDSAAYFCASSARAGETEQFFGPGTRLTVL.

The chain combines TRBV28 with TRBJ1-2, with D tentatively TRBD1 (5 bases). Deletions cut 1 base from V and 7 bases from J, with 16 bases between. Germline-derived CDR1 and CDR2 are MDHEN and SYDVKM. The CDR3 loop spans 15 amino acids. CDR3 amino acids: CASSLFPGPNGGYTF. The CDR3 nucleotides are TGTGCCAGCAGTTTATTTCCAGGGCCTAACGGTGGCTACACCTTC.

The CDR3 coding sequence is TGTGCCAGCAGCTTAAACCAGGGAAGTGTACACGAGCAGTACTTC. It codes for CASSLNQGSVHEQYF. V and J are TRBV7-3 and TRBJ2-7; a weak D match, TRBD1 (5 bases). The CDR3 is 15 amino acids. The germline V and J ends were trimmed by 1 base and 5 bases, with 15 bases remaining between them. Germline CDR1 and CDR2: SGHTA and FQGTGA.

The genes are TRBV6-5 and TRBJ1-5; D perhaps matches TRBD1 (5 bases). Germline CDR1 MNHEY, CDR2 SVGAGI. With 6 bases removed from V and 0 bases from J, the gap between germline ends came to 12 bases. The CDR3 runs to 15 residues. The CDR3 sequence: CASRTGLYSNQPQHF. The CDR3 nucleotides read TGTGCCAGCAGAACAGGTTTATATAGCAATCAGCCCCAGCATTTT.

The chain employs TRBV7-9 and TRBJ1-2; D not certain. Germline lookup yields CDR1 SEHNR and CDR2 FQNEAQ (reference sequence). Trimming pared 5 bases from V and 2 bases from J, leaving 21 bases between. This CDR3 is built from 17 residues. CDR3 DNA sequence: TGTGCCAGCAGCCTACCGTACGTCGGGGAGATCAACTATGGCTACACCTTC. Amino acid sequence: CASSLPYVGEINYGYTF.

The rearrangement links TRBV5-4 to TRBJ2-7; 8 bases are a match to TRBD1. The V segment lost 2 bases and the J segment 4 bases; nucleotides outside the gene matches: 5. The CDR3 totals 14 residues. Germline-derived CDR1 and CDR2 are SGHNT and YYREEE (reference sequence). Here the CDR3 reads CASSFQDRVYEQYF. CDR3 DNA sequence: TGTGCCAGCAGCTTTCAGGACAGGGTTTACGAGCAGTACTTC. The whole variable domain, remainder taken from reference TRBV5-4 and TRBJ2-7, is ETGVTQSPTHLIKTRGQQVTLRCSSQSGHNTVSWYQQALGQGPQFIFQYYREEENGRGNFPPRFSGLQFPNYSSELNVNALELDDSALYLCASSFQDRVYEQYFGPGTRLTVT.

The rearrangement links TRBV28 to TRBJ1-2, with unresolved D. The V gene's germline CDR1 is MDHEN and CDR2 SYDVKM. V was cut by 6 bases and J by 1 base, with 18 bases left in between. The CDR3 extends over 16 amino acids. The CDR3 loop is CASSSPGSGFNYGYTF. The CDR3 DNA is TGTGCCAGCAGCAGTCCAGGCAGTGGGTTTAACTATGGCTACACCTTC.

The V gene is TRBV9, the J gene TRBJ1-1, with D possibly TRBD1 on 5 matching bases. The length of the CDR3 is 13 residues. V was pared by 6 bases and J by 8 bases, with 17 bases between. Germline lookup yields CDR1 SGDLS and CDR2 YYNGEE. The CDR3 nucleotides are TGTGCCAGCACCACCGGGGGGGGGTTCGAAGCTTTCTTT. Residues: CASTTGGGFEAFF.

V and J are TRBV9 and TRBJ1-2; 8 nucleotides agree with TRBD1. The germline gives CDR1 SGDLS, CDR2 YYNGEE. This CDR3 spans 14 amino acids. J was trimmed by 4 bases and V by 4 bases; bases with no gene match: 6. The CDR3 reads CASSPRGQVYGYTF. Here the CDR3 DNA reads TGTGCCAGCAGCCCCAGGGGGCAAGTCTATGGCTACACCTTC.

The chain carries TRBV11-2 and TRBJ1-5, with D uncertain. V lost 2 bases to trimming and J lost 6 bases, with 8 bases between them. Germline-derived CDR1 and CDR2 are SGHAT and FQNNGV. This CDR3 has 13 residues. This CDR3 is CASSLTGFQPQHF. The CDR3 nucleotides are TGTGCCAGCAGCTTAACGGGATTTCAGCCCCAGCATTTT.

This clone was counted once. This chain links TRBV9 with TRBJ2-5, with 8 nucleotides matching TRBD2. This CDR3 has 14 amino acids. CDR1 is SGDLS and CDR2 is YYNGEE in the germline V gene. V shed 6 bases, J shed 1 base, and the junction held 5 bases outside the gene matches. The CDR3 loop is CASTGGAAQETQYF. In DNA form, the CDR3 reads TGTGCCAGCACCGGGGGGGCCGCCCAAGAGACCCAGTACTTC.

The DNA for the CDR3 is TGTGCCAGCAGCAGAGTCCAAGCTAACTATGGCTACACCTTC. Residues: CASSRVQANYGYTF. The chain uses TRBV5-5 and TRBJ1-2; unclear D gene. V lost 4 bases and J lost 0, with 10 bases in between. CDR3 size: 14 residues. Germline V lookup: CDR1 SGHKS, CDR2 YYEKEE (reference sequence).

The chain employs TRBV5-5 and TRBJ1-2; 9 nucleotides align to TRBD1. The germline V gene has CDR1 SGHKS and CDR2 YYEKEE (reference sequence). The junction had 11 bases not matched to a gene; V was cut back by 3 bases and J by 8 bases. This CDR3 has 15 amino acids. The CDR3 loop reads CASSYTRQGVFGYTF. CDR3 nucleotide sequence: TGTGCCAGCAGCTACACTCGACAGGGGGTATTCGGCTACACCTTC.

On this clone: Sequence at one end of the junction differs from germline and may be a read error. The chain carries TRBV7-9 and TRBJ1-1, with D possibly TRBD1 on 6 matching bases. Germline V CDR1 and CDR2: SEHNR, FQNEAQ (reference sequence). There are 11 residues in the CDR3. CDR3 region: CASSSGTSGIF. The CDR3 bases are TGTGCCAGCAGCTCAGGGACATCGGGAATCTTT.

The chain combines TRBV18 with TRBJ1-4, with 7 bases fitting TRBD1. The J segment lost 8 bases and the V segment lost 3 bases, leaving 9 bases of the junction unmatched. Germline values: CDR1 KGHSH, CDR2 LQKENI. The CDR3 covers 15 residues. In nucleotides, the CDR3 is TGTGCCAGCTCACCCTTAGGGACAGTAACCGAAAAACTGTTTTTT. This gives the protein CASSPLGTVTEKLFF. Using reference TRBV18 and TRBJ1-4 for the parts outside the CDR3, the full variable domain is NAGVMQNPRHLVRRRGQEARLRCSPMKGHSHVYWYRQLPEEGLKFMVYLQKENIIDESGMPKERFSAEFPKEGPSILRIQQVVRGDSAAYFCASSPLGTVTEKLFFGSGTQLSVL.

This chain joins TRBV4-3 and TRBJ1-3; 7 positions agree with TRBD1. This CDR3 has 15 amino acids. From germline, CDR1 is LGHNA and CDR2 YSLEER. V lost 4 bases to trimming and J lost 0 bases; unmatched junction nucleotides: 3. The CDR3 region has the DNA TGCGCCAGCAGCCTCGGGACAGTCTCTGGAAACACCATATATTTT. Protein product: CASSLGTVSGNTIYF.

V and J are TRBV7-9 and TRBJ1-1, with unresolved D. Trimming pared 2 bases from V and 1 base from J, leaving 11 bases between. Germline lookup yields CDR1 SEHNR and CDR2 FQNEAQ (reference sequence). The CDR3 contains 15 residues. DNA for the CDR3: TGTGCCAGCAGCTTAAACTACATCTCGAACACTGAAGCTTTCTTT. Protein: CASSLNYISNTEAFF.

The chain has TRBV28 and TRBJ1-2, with 8 bases aligning to TRBD1. Germline V CDR1 and CDR2: MDHEN, SYDVKM. The CDR3 loop spans 13 amino acids. V gave up 3 bases and J gave up 8 bases; unmatched junction bases: 5. The CDR3 sequence: CASSLGQVGGYTF. The CDR3 nucleotides read TGTGCCAGCAGTTTGGGACAGGTTGGCGGCTACACCTTC.

This sequence joins TRBV28 and TRBJ2-1; D possibly corresponds to TRBD1 (6 bases). CDR1 and CDR2 (germline): MDHEN, SYDVKM. V lost 6 bases and J lost 7, with 10 bases in between. This CDR3 contains 12 residues. CDR3 sequence: CASSLQGNEQFF. As DNA, the CDR3 is TGTGCCAGCAGCCTACAGGGAAATGAGCAGTTCTTC. Filled out from reference TRBV28 and TRBJ2-1, the complete variable domain reads DVKVTQSSRYLVKRTGEKVFLECVQDMDHENMFWYRQDPGLGLRLIYFSYDVKMKEKGDIPEGYSVSREKKERFSLILESASTNQTSMYLCASSLQGNEQFFGPGTRLTVL.

This chain uses TRBV7-2 with TRBJ2-5, with TRBD1 matching over 10 bases. Germline V gene sequence: CDR1 SGHTA, CDR2 FQGNSA. This CDR3 is built from 17 residues. V was clipped by 1 base and J by 2 bases; unmatched bases: 7. The CDR3 sequence: CASSLVPGQGRQETQYF. Here the CDR3 DNA reads TGTGCCAGCAGCTTAGTTCCGGGACAGGGGAGGCAAGAGACCCAGTACTTC. Complete variable domain (other parts from reference TRBV7-2 and TRBJ2-5): GAGVSQSPSNKVTEKGKDVELRCDPISGHTALYWYRQSLGQGLEFLIYFQGNSAPDKSGLPSDRFSAERTGGSVSTLTIQRTQQEDSAVYLCASSLVPGQGRQETQYFGPGTRLLVL.

V usage is TRBV10-3 and J usage is TRBJ2-3; the match to TRBD2 covers 8 bases. The CDR3 loop spans 14 amino acids. V lost 4 bases, J lost 2 bases, and 2 bases stayed unmatched. Germline V gene lookup returns CDR1 ENHRY and CDR2 SYGVKD. CDR3 DNA: TGTGCCATCAGTGCGGGAGGGATCACAGATACGCAGTATTTT. This sequence encodes CAISAGGITDTQYF.

V and J are TRBV10-3 and TRBJ2-5; 8 nucleotides align to TRBD1. This CDR3 has 14 amino acids. J was trimmed by 5 bases and V by 4 bases; bases with no gene match: 6. Germline V lookup: CDR1 ENHRY, CDR2 SYGVKD. In nucleotides, the CDR3 is TGTGCCATCAGTGGCGGACAGGGAAGGGAGACCCAGTACTTC. Translating gives CAISGGQGRETQYF.

The genes are TRBV11-3 and TRBJ2-3; no clear D gene. The germline gives CDR1 SGHNT, CDR2 YENEEA. V lost 1 base, J lost 0 bases, and 5 bases lay in between. The CDR3 spans 14 residues. The CDR3 coding sequence is TGTGCCAGCAGCTTAGCCAGTAGCACAGATACGCAGTATTTT. It is translated as CASSLASSTDTQYF.

In DNA, the CDR3 is TGTGCCAGCACCCATGACAGGGGCACTGAAGCTTTCTTT. Residues: CASTHDRGTEAFF. This chain connects TRBV19 to TRBJ1-1, with TRBD1 matching 8 bases. There are 13 residues in the CDR3. With 9 bases clipped from V and 4 bases from J, the junction kept 7 bases outside the gene matches. Germline lookup yields CDR1 LNHDA and CDR2 SQIVND (reference sequence). The full variable domain, with the rest looked up from reference TRBV19 and TRBJ1-1, is DGGITQSPKYLFRKEGQNVTLSCEQNLNHDAMYWYRQDPGQGLRLIYYSQIVNDFQKGDIAEGYSVSREKKESFPLTVTSAQKNPTAFYLCASTHDRGTEAFFGQGTRLTVV.